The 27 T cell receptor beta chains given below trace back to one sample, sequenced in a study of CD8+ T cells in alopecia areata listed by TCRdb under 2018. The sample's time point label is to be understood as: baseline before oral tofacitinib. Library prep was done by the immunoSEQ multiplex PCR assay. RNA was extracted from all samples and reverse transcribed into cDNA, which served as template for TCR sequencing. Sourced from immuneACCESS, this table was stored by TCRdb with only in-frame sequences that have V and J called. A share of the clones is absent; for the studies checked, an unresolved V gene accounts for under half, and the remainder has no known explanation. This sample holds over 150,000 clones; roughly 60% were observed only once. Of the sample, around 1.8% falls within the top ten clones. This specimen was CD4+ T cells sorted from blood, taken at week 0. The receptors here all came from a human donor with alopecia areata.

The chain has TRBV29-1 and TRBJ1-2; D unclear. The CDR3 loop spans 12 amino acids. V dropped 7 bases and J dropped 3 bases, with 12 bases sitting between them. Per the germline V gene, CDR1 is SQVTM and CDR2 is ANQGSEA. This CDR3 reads CSAPVGDYGYTF. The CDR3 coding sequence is TGCAGCGCCCCGGTTGGAGACTATGGCTACACCTTC.

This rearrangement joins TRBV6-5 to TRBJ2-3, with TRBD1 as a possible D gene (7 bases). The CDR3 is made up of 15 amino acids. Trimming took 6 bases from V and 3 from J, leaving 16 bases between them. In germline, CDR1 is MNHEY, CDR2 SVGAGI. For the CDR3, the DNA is TGTGCCAGCAGCTCGGCGGAGGGGGCGACAGATACGCAGTATTTT. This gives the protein CASSSAEGATDTQYF.

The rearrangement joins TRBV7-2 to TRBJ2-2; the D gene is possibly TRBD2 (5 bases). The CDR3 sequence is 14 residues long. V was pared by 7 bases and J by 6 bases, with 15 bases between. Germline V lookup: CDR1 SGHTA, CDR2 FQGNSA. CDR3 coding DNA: TGTGCCAGCACCTTCTCACGGGGTTCCGGGGAGCTGTTTTTT. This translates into CASTFSRGSGELFF.

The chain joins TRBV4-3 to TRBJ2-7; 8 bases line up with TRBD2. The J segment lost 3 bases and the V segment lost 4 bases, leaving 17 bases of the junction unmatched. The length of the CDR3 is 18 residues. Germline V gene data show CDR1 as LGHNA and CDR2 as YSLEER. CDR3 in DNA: TGCGCCAGCAGCCTAAAAGTCGCCGGGGGGGCAGATATCTACGAGCAGTACTTC. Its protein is CASSLKVAGGADIYEQYF.

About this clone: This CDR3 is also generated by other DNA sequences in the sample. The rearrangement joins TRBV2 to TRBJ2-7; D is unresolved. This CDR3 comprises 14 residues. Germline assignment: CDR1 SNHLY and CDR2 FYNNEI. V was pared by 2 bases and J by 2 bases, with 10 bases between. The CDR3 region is CASSETGPAYEQYF. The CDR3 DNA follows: TGTGCCAGCAGTGAAACGGGCCCCGCCTACGAGCAGTACTTC.

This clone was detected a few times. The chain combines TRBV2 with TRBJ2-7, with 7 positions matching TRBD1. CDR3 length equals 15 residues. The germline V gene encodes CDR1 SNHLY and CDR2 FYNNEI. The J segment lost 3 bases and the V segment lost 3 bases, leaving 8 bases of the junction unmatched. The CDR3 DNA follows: TGTGCCAGCAGTGATGGACTCACAGGGGACTACGAGCAGTACTTC. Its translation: CASSDGLTGDYEQYF.

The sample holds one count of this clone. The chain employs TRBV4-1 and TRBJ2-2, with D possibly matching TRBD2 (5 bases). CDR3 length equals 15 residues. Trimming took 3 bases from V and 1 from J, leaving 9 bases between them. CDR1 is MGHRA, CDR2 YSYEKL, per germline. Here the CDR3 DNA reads TGCGCCAGCAGCCAGGGAGTCTGGAACACCGGGGAGCTGTTTTTT. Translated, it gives CASSQGVWNTGELFF.

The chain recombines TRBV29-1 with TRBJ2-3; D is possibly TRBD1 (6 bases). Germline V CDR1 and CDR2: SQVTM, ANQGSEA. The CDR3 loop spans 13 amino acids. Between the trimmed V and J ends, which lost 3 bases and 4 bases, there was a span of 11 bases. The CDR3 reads CSVDWGPSDTQYF. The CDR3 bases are TGCAGCGTTGATTGGGGGCCCTCAGATACGCAGTATTTT.

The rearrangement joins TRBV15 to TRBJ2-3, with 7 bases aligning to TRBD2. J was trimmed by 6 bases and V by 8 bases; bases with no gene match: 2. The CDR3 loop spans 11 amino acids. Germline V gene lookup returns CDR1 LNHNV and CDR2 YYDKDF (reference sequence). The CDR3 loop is CATGLEDTQYF. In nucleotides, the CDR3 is TGTGCCACCGGACTAGAGGATACGCAGTATTTT.

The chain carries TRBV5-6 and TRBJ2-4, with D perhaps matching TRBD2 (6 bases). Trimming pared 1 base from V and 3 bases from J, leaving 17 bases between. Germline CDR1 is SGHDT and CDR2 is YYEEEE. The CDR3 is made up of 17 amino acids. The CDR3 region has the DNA TGTGCCAGCAGCTTGTGGGTGTGGGAGGTGGACAAAAACATTCAGTACTTC. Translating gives CASSLWVWEVDKNIQYF.

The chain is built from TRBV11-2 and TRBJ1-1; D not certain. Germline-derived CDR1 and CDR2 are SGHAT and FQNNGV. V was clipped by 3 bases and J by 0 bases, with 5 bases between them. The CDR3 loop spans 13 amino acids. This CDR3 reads CASSFKMNTEAFF. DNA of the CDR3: TGTGCCAGCAGCTTTAAGATGAACACTGAAGCTTTCTTT.

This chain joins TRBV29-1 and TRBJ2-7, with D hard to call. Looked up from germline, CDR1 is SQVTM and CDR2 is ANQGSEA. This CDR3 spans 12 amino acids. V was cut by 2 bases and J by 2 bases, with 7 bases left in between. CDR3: CSVETPPYEQYF. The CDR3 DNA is TGCAGCGTTGAAACGCCCCCCTACGAGCAGTACTTC.

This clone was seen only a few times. The chain's CDR3 is CAWSRQARNIQYF. CDR3 nucleotides: TGTGCCTGGAGTCGCCAGGCCCGAAACATTCAGTACTTC. This chain uses TRBV30 with TRBJ2-4; no clear D. The CDR3 runs to 13 residues. Germline CDR1 is GTSNPN and CDR2 is SVGIG (reference sequence). V lost 2 bases, J lost 6 bases, and 11 bases lay in between.

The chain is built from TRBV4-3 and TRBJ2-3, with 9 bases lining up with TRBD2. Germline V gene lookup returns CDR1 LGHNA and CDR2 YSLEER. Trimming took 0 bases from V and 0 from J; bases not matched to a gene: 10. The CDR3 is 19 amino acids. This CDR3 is CASSQDLSGGTSSTDTQYF. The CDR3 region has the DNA TGCGCCAGCAGCCAAGATCTGAGCGGGGGGACTTCAAGCACAGATACGCAGTATTTT.

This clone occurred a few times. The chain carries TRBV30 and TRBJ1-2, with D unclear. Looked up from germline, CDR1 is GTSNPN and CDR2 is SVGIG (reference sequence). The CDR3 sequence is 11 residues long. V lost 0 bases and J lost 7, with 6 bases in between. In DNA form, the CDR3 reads TGTGCCTGGAGTGTGTCCAGTGGCTACACCTTC. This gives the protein CAWSVSSGYTF.

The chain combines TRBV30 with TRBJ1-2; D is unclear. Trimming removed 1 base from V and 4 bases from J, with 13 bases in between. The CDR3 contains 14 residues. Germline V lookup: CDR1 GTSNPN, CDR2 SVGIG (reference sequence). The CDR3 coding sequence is TGTGCCTGGAGTGGACCCCTCGGAATCTATGGCTACACCTTC. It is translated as CAWSGPLGIYGYTF.

This CDR3 is CASSLNGGRDTEAFF. The DNA of the CDR3 is TGTGCCAGCAGCTTAAATGGGGGGCGAGACACTGAAGCTTTCTTT. The chain is built from TRBV7-3 and TRBJ1-1; D possibly corresponds to TRBD1 (6 bases). Trimming shortened V by 1 base and J by 3 bases, and 12 bases separated the two germline ends. The germline V gene encodes CDR1 SGHTA and CDR2 FQGTGA. The CDR3 runs to 15 residues.

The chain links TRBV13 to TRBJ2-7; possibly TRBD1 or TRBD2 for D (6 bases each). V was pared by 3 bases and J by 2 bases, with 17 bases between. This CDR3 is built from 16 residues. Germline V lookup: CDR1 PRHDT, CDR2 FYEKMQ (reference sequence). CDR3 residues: CASSFSPRGQAYEQYF. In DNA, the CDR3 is TGTGCCAGCAGCTTCTCCCCTCGGGGGCAGGCCTACGAGCAGTACTTC.

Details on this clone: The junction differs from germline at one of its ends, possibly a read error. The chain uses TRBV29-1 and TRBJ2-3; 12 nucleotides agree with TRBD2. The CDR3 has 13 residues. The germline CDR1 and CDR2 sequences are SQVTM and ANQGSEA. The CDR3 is CSVGLAGPDTQYF. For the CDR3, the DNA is TGCAGCGTAGGACTAGCGGGGCCAGATACGCAGTACTTT.

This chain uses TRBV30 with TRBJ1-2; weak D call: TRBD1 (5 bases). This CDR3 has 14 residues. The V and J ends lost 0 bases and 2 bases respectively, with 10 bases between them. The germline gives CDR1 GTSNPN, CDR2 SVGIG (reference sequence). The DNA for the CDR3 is TGTGCCTGGAGTGTATCGGGGGAAAACTATGGCTACACCTTC. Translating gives CAWSVSGENYGYTF.

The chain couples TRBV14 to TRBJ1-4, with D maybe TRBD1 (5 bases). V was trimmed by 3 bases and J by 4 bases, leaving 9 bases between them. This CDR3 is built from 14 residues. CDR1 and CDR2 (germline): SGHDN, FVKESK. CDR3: CASSQGRINEKLFF. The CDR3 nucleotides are TGTGCCAGCAGCCAGGGACGGATTAATGAAAAACTGTTTTTT.

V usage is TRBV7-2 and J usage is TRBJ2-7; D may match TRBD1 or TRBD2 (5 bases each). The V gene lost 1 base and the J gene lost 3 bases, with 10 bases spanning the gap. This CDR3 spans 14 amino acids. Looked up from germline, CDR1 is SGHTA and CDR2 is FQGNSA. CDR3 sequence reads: CASSLDGDVYEQYF. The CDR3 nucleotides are TGTGCCAGCAGCTTAGATGGGGACGTCTACGAGCAGTACTTC.

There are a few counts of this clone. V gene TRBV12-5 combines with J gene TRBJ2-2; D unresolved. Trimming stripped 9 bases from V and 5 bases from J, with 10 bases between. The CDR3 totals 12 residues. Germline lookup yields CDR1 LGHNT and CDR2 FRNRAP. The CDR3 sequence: CASRENTGELFF. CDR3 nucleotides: TGTGCTAGCCGAGAGAATACCGGGGAGCTGTTTTTT.

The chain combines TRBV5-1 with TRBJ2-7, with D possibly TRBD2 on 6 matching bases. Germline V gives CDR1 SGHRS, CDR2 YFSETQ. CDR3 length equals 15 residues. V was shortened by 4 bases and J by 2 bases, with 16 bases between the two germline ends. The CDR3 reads CASSPLGTSTYEQYF. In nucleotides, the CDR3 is TGCGCCAGCAGCCCTTTAGGGACTTCAACCTACGAGCAGTACTTC.

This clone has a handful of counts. The CDR3 is CASGTSGASQETQYF. In DNA form, the CDR3 reads TGTGCCAGCGGAACTAGCGGGGCAAGTCAAGAGACCCAGTACTTC. The rearrangement links TRBV4-2 to TRBJ2-5; TRBD2 aligns across 10 bases. This CDR3 comprises 15 residues. In germline, CDR1 is LGHNA, CDR2 YNFKEQ. V gave up 8 bases and J gave up 2 bases; unmatched junction bases: 8.

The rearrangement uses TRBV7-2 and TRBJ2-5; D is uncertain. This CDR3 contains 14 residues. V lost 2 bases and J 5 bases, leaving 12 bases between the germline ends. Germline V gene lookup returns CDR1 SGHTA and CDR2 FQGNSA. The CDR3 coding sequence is TGTGCCAGCAGCTTACGCCGAGGCTGGGAGACCCAGTACTTC. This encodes CASSLRRGWETQYF. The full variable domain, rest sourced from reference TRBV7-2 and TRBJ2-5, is GAGVSQSPSNKVTEKGKDVELRCDPISGHTALYWYRQSLGQGLEFLIYFQGNSAPDKSGLPSDRFSAERTGGSVSTLTIQRTQQEDSAVYLCASSLRRGWETQYFGPGTRLLVL.

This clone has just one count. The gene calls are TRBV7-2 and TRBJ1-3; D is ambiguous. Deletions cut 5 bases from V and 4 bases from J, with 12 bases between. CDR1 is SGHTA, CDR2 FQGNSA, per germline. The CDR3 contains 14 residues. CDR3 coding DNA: TGTGCCAGCAGCGAAGGATTGAGCGGAAACACCATATATTTT. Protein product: CASSEGLSGNTIYF.